This paragraph reports one T cell receptor (beta chain). What it binds is not known. The sample comes from a study of T cell responses to AZD1222 COVID-19 vaccine. Germline lookup yields CDR1 SNHLY and CDR2 FYNNEI. The CDR3 sequence is 15 residues long. After removal of 8 bases from V and 6 bases from J, the junction contained 9 bases not matched to a gene. Study-wide points: CD4 TCRs covered the whole spike, strongest at regions 160-218 and 743-854. Among AZD1222 vaccinees, only 5 to 7 were seropositive at baseline. The repertoires were collected only after the peak T cell response. Reports say nearly half of spike-specific TCRs go after unmutated variant regions.

Assay: immunoSEQ multiplex PCR; the TCRdb copy retains only in-frame clones and omits some. Altogether about 260,000 clones are present, 85% to 95% being singletons, with the ten largest covering roughly 0.51%. The receptor was isolated from an adult in good health. The material sequenced was peripheral blood, taken on day 0 of AZD1222 vaccination. V and J are TRBV2 and TRBJ2-2, with 10 bases that match TRBD2. CDR3 amino acids: CASCSGLAFAGELFF. The CDR3 nucleotides read TGTGCCAGCTGCTCGGGACTAGCGTTCGCCGGGGAGCTGTTTTTT.